Sequencing of this T cell receptor beta chain was carried out in a study of tumor T cells in aggressive B-cell lymphoma (dated by TCRdb to about 2017). Preparation of the library involved the immunoSEQ multiplex PCR assay. The table comes from immuneACCESS by way of TCRdb, which keeps in-frame sequences with V and J called. Part of the clones is missing from these tables; in studies checked, under half for an unresolved V gene and the rest for unknown reasons. Here the sample has approximately 12,000 clones; 70% to 90% occur a single time. Jointly, the top ten make up about 2.2% of the sample. This clone was seen a few times. Its cognate antigen has yet to be identified. Qualities for individual bases were not recorded, and no much larger clone is one base off. The sequenced sample consisted of tumor tissue. This sequence originates from an adult with diffuse large B cell lymphoma.

The DNA is TGTGCCAGCAGGGGGTTAGGGGCGGTAGTCGGAAACACCGGGGAGCTGTTTTTT. The resulting protein is CASRGLGAVVGNTGELFF. The chain joins TRBV27 to TRBJ2-2; TRBD1 might be the D gene, on 5 matching bases. V loses 6 bases of germline sequence and J loses 2 bases, and the interval between the two ends is 22 bases. The germline V gene (reference sequence) specifies MNHEY as CDR1 and SMNVEV as CDR2. Measured from the cysteine to the phenylalanine, the CDR3 is 18 residues long. Just CDR3 DNA is preserved here, 54 bases in frame from base 1.